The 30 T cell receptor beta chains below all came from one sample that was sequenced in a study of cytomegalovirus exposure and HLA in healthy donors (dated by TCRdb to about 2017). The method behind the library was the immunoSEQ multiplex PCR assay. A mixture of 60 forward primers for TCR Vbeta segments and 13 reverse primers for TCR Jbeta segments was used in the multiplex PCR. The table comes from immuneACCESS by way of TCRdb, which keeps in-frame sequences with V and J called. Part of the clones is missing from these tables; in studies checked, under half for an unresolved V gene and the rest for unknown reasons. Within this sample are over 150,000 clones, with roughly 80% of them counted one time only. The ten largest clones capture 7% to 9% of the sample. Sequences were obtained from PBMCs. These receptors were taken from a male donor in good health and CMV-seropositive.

The CDR3 protein is CASSSEDETGGYTF. CDR3 nucleotide sequence: TGTGCCAGCAGTTCCGAGGACGAAACGGGAGGCTACACCTTC. J is TRBJ1-2 and V is TRBV6-5; D call uncertain. Per germline, CDR1 MNHEY and CDR2 SVGAGI. The CDR3 loop spans 14 amino acids. Trimming removed 4 bases from V and 8 bases from J, with 17 bases in between.

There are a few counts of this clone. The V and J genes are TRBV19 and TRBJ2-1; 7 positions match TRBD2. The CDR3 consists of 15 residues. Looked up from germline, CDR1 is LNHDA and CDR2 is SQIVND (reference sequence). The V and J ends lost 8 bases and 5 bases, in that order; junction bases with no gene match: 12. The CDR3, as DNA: TGTGCCAGTGAATATAGCGGGCACACCAACAATGAGCAGTTCTTC. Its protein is CASEYSGHTNNEQFF. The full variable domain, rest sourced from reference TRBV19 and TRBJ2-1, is DGGITQSPKYLFRKEGQNVTLSCEQNLNHDAMYWYRQDPGQGLRLIYYSQIVNDFQKGDIAEGYSVSREKKESFPLTVTSAQKNPTAFYLCASEYSGHTNNEQFFGPGTRLTVL.

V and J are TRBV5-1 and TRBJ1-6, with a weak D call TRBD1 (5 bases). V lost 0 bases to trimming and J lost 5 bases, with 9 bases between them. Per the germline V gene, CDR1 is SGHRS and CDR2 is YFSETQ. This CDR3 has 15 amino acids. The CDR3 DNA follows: TGCGCCAGCAGCTTGGTTCAGGGTAATAATTCACCCCTCCACTTT. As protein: CASSLVQGNNSPLHF.

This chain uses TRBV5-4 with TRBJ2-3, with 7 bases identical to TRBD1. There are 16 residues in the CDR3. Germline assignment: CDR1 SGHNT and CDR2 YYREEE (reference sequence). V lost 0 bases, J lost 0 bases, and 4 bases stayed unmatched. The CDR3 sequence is CASSLEGGPSTDTQYF. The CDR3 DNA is TGTGCCAGCAGCTTGGAAGGGGGCCCCAGCACAGATACGCAGTATTTT.

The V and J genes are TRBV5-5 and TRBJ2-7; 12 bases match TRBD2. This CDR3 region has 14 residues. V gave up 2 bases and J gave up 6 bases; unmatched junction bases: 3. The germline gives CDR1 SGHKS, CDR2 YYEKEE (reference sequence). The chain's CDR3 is CASSFLAGGGEQYF. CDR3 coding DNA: TGTGCCAGCAGCTTCCTAGCGGGAGGGGGCGAGCAGTACTTC.

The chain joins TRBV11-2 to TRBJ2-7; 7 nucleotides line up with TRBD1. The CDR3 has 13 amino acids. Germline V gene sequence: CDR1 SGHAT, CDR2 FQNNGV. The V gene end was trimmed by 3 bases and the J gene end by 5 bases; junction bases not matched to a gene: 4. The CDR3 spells CASSLGQPNEQYF. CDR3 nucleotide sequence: TGTGCCAGCAGCTTGGGACAGCCTAACGAGCAGTACTTC.

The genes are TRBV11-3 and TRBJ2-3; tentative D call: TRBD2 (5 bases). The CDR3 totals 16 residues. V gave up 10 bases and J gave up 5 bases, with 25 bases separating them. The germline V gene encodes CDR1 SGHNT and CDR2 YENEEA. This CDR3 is CATPRGSSAPRDTQYF. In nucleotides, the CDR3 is TGTGCCACCCCTCGGGGATCCAGTGCCCCCCGAGATACGCAGTATTTT.

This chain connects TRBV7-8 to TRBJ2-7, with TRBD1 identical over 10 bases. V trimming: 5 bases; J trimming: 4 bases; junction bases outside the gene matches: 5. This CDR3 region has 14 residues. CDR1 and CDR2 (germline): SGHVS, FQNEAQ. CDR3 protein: CASSRGTGVYEQYF. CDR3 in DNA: TGTGCCAGCAGCCGGGGGACAGGGGTTTACGAGCAGTACTTC.

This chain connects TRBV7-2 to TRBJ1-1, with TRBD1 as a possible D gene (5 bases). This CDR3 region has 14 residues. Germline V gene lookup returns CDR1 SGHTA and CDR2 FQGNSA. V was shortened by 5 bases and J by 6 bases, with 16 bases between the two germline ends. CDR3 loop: CASSQTGDRAEAFF. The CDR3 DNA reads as TGTGCCAGCAGCCAGACGGGGGATCGGGCTGAAGCTTTCTTT.

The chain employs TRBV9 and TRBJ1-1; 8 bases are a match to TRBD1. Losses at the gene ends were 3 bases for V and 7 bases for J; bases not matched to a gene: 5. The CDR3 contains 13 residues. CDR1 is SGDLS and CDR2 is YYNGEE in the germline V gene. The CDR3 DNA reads TGTGCCAGCAGCGGACAGGGGACGCATGAAGCTTTCTTT. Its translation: CASSGQGTHEAFF.

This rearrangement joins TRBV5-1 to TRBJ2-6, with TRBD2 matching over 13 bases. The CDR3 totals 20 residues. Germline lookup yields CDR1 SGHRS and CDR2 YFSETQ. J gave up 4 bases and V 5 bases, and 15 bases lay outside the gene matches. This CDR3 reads CASRTDHGLAGVRGANVLTF. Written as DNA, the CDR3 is TGCGCCAGCAGAACTGACCACGGACTAGCGGGAGTGCGAGGGGCCAACGTCCTGACTTTC.

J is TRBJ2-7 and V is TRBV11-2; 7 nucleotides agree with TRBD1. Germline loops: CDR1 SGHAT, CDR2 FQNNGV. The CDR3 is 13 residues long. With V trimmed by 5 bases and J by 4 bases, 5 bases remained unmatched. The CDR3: CASSLGTAYEQYF. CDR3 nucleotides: TGTGCCAGCAGCCTAGGGACAGCATACGAGCAGTACTTC.

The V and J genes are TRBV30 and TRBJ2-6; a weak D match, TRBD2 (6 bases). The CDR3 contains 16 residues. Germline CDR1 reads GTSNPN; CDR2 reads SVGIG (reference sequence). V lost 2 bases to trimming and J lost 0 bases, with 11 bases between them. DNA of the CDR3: TGTGCCTGGAGTACTGGGGGGAGCTCTGGGGCCAACGTCCTGACTTTC. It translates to CAWSTGGSSGANVLTF.

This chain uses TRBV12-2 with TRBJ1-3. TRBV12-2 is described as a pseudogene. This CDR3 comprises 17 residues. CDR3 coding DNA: TGTGCAAGTCGCTTATCGCTAGCGCCGAGCTCTGGAAACACCATATATTTT. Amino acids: CASRLSLAPSSGNTIYF.

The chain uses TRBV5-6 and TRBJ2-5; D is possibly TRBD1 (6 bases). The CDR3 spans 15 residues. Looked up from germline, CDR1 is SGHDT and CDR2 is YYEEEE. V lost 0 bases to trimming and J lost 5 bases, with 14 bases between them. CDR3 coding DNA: TGTGCCAGCAGCTTGGCCGAAGGGGGTCGCGAGACCCAGTACTTC. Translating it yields CASSLAEGGRETQYF.

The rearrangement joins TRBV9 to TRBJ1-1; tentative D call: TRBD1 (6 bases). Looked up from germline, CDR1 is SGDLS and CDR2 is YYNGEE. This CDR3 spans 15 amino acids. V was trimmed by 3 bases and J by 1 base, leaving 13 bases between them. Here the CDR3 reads CASSARPTGNTEAFF. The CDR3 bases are TGTGCCAGCAGCGCGAGACCGACAGGGAACACTGAAGCTTTCTTT. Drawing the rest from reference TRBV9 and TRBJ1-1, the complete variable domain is DSGVTQTPKHLITATGQRVTLRCSPRSGDLSVYWYQQSLDQGLQFLIQYYNGEERAKGNILERFSAQQFPDLHSELNLSSLELGDSALYFCASSARPTGNTEAFFGQGTRLTVV.

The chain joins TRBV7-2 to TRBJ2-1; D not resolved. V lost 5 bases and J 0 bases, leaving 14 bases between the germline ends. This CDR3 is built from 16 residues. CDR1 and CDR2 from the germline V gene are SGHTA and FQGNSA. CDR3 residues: CASSRELADSYNEQFF. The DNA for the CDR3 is TGTGCCAGCAGCAGAGAATTAGCCGACTCCTACAATGAGCAGTTCTTC.

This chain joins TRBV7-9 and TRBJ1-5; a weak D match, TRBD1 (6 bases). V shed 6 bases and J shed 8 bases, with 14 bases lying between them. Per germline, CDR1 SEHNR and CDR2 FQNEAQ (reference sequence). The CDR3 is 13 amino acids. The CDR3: CASSGQPGEPQHF. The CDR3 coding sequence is TGTGCCAGCAGTGGACAGCCCGGCGAGCCCCAGCATTTT. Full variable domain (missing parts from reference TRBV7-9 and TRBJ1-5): DTGVSQNPRHKITKRGQNVTFRCDPISEHNRLYWYRQTLGQGPEFLTYFQNEAQLEKSRLLSDRFSAERPKGSFSTLEIQRTEQGDSAMYLCASSGQPGEPQHFGDGTRLSIL.

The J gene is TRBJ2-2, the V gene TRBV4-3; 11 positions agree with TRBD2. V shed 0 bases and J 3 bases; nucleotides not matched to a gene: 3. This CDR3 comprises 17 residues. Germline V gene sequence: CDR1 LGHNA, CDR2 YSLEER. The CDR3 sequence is CASSQDYSGRDTGELFF. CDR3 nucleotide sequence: TGCGCCAGCAGCCAAGATTATAGCGGGAGGGACACCGGGGAGCTGTTTTTT.

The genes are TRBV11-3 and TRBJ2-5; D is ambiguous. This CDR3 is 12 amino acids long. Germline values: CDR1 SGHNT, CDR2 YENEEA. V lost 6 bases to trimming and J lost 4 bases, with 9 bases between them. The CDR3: CASSHRGETQYF. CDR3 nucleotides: TGTGCCAGCAGTCATAGAGGAGAGACCCAGTACTTC.

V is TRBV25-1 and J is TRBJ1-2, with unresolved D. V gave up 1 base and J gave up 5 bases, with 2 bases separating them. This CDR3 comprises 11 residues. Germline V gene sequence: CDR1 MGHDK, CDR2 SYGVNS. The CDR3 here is CASSELYGYTF. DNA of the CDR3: TGTGCCAGCAGTGAATTATATGGCTACACCTTC.

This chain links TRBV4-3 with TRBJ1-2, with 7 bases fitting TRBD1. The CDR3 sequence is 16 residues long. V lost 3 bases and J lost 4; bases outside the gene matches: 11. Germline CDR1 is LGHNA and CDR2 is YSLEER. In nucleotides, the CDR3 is TGCGCCAGCAGCCATGCCGGGACAGACCCGATCTATGGCTACACCTTC. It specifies CASSHAGTDPIYGYTF.

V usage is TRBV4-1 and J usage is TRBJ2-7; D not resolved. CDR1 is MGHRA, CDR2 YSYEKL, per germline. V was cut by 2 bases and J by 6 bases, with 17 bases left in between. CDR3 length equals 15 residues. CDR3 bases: TGCGCCAGCAGCCAACCAAGAGACAATCTCCGCGAGCAGTACTTC. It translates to CASSQPRDNLREQYF.

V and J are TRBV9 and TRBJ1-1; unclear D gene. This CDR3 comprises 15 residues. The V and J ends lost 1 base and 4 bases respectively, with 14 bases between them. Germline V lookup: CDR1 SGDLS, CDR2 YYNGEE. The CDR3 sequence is CASSVNVRSFTEAFF. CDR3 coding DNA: TGTGCCAGCAGCGTAAATGTCCGGTCTTTCACTGAAGCTTTCTTT.

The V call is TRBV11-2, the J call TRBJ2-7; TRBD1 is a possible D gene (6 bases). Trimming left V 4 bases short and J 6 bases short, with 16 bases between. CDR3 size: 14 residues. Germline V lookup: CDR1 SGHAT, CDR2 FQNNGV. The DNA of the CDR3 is TGTGCCAGCAGCTCAAACAGGGTCCTCCTCGAGCAGTACTTC. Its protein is CASSSNRVLLEQYF.

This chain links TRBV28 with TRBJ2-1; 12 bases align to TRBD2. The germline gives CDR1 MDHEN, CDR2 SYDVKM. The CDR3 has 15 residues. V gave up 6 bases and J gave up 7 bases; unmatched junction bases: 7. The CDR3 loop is CASSRLAGVGNEQFF. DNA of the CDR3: TGTGCCAGCAGCCGACTAGCGGGAGTGGGTAATGAGCAGTTCTTC.

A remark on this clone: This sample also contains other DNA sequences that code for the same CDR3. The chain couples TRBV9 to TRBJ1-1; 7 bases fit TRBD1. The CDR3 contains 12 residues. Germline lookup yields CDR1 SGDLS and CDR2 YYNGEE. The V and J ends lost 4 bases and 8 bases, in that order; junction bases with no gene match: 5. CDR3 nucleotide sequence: TGTGCCAGCAGCCTACGACAGGGAGAAGCTTTCTTT. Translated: CASSLRQGEAFF.

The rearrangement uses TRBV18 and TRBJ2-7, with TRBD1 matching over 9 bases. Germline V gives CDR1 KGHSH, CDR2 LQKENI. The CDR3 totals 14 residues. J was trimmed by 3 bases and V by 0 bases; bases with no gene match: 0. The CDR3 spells CASSPPTGGYEQYF. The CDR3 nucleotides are TGTGCCAGCTCACCACCGACAGGGGGCTACGAGCAGTACTTC.

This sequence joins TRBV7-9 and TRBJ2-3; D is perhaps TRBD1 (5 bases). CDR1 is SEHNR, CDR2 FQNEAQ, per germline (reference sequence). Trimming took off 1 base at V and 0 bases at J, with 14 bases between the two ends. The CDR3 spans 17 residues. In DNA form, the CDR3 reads TGTGCCAGCAGCTTAGGAGAGACAAGGGGAAGCACAGATACGCAGTATTTT. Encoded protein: CASSLGETRGSTDTQYF.

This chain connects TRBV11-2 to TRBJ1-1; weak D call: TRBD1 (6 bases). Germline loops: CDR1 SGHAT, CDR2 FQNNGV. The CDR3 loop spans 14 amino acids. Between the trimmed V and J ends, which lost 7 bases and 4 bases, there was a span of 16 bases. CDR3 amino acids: CASTTLDSGTEAFF. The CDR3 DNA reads TGTGCCAGCACCACCTTGGACAGCGGCACTGAAGCTTTCTTT.